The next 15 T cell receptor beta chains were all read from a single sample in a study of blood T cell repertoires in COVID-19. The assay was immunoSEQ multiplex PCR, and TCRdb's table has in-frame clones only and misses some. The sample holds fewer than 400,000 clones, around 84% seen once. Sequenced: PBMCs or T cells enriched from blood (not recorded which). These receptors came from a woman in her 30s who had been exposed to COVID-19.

The DNA for the CDR3 is TGTGCCAGCAGTCCACCCCGACAGGGACAGTTTCCCGAGCAGTACTTC. Its translation: CASSPPRQGQFPEQYF. J is TRBJ2-7 and V is TRBV7-9; 7 nucleotides line up with TRBD1. Germline values: CDR1 SEHNR, CDR2 FQNEAQ (reference sequence). The CDR3 totals 16 residues. J gave up 6 bases and V 6 bases, and 17 bases lay outside the gene matches. Full variable domain (outside the CDR3, taken from reference TRBV7-9 and TRBJ2-7): DTGVSQNPRHKITKRGQNVTFRCDPISEHNRLYWYRQTLGQGPEFLTYFQNEAQLEKSRLLSDRFSAERPKGSFSTLEIQRTEQGDSAMYLCASSPPRQGQFPEQYFGPGTRLTVT.

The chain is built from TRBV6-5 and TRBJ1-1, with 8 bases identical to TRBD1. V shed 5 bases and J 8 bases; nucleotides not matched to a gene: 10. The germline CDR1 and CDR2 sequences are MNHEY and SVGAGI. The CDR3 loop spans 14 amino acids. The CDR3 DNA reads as TGTGCCAGCAGTATGGACAGGGAAATACTAGAAGCTTTCTTT. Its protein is CASSMDREILEAFF.

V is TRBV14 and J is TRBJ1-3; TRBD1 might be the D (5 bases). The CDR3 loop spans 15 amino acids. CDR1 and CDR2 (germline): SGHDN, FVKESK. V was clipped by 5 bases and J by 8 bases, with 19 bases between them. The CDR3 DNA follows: TGTGCCAGCAGCTACGTTGGTAACAGGCAGGACACCATATATTTT. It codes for CASSYVGNRQDTIYF.

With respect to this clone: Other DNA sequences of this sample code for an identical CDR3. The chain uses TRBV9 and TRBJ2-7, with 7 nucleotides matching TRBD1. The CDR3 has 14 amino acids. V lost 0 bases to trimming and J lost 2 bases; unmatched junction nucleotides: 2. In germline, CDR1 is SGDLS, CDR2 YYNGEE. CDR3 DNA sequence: TGTGCCAGCAGCGTAGGACAGGGTGCCTACGAGCAGTACTTC. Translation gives CASSVGQGAYEQYF.

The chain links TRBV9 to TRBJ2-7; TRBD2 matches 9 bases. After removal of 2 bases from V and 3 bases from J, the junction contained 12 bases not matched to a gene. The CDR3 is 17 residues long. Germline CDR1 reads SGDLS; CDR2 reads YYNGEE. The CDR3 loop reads CASSVGGTSPGYYEQYF. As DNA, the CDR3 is TGTGCCAGCAGCGTGGGGGGGACTAGCCCTGGATACTACGAGCAGTACTTC.

The CDR3 protein is CASSQLGTDSSTDTQYF. CDR3 nucleotide sequence: TGCGCCAGCAGCCAACTAGGTACGGACAGTAGCACAGATACGCAGTATTTT. The chain has TRBV4-1 and TRBJ2-3, with D maybe TRBD1 (6 bases). V gave up 2 bases and J gave up 0 bases, with 15 bases separating them. CDR3 length: 17 amino acids. The V gene's germline CDR1 is MGHRA and CDR2 YSYEKL.

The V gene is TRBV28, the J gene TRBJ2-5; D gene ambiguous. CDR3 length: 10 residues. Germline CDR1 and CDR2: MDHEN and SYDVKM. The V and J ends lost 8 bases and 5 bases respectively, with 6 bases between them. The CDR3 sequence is CASGQETQYF. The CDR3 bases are TGTGCCAGCGGTCAGGAGACCCAGTACTTC.

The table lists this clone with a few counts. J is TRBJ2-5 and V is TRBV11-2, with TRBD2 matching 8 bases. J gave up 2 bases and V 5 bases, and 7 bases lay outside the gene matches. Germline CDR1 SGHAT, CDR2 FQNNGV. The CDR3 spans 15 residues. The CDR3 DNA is TGTGCCAGCAGCATTCGGGAGGGGCGGCAAGAGACCCAGTACTTC. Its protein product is CASSIREGRQETQYF.

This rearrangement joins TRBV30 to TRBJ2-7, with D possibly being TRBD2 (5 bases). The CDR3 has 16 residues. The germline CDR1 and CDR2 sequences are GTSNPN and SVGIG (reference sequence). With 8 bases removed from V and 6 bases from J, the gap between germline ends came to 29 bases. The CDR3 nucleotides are TGTGCCAGTCCCGCGACCACTTCGAATCTCCGGGGCGAGCAGTACTTC. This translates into CASPATTSNLRGEQYF.

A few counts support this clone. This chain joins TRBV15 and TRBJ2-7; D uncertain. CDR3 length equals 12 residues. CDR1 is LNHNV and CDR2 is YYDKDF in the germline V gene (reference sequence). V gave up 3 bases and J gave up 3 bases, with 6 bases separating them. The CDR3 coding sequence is TGTGCCACCAGCAGTAACTTCTACGAGCAGTACTTC. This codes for CATSSNFYEQYF.

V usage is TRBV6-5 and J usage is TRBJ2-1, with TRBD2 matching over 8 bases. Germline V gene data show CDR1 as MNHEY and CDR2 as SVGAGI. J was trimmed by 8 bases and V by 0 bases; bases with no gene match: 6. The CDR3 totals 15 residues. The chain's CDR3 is CASSYSAGRGYEQFF. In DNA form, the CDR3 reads TGTGCCAGCAGTTACTCGGCCGGGAGGGGATATGAGCAGTTCTTC.

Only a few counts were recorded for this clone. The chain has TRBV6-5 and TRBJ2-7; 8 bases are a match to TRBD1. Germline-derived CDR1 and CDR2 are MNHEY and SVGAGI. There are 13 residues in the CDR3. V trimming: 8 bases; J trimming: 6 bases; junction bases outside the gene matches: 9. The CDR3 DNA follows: TGTGCCAGCGGACTACAGGGGGGAGGCGAGCAGTACTTC. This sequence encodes CASGLQGGGEQYF.

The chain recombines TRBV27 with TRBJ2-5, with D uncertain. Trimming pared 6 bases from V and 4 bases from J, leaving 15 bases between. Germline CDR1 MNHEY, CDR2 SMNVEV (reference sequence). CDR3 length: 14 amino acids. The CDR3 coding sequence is TGTGCCAGCAGCTTTAGTGAGGCTCGAGAGACCCAGTACTTC. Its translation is CASSFSEARETQYF.

CDR3 nucleotides: TGTGCCAGCAGCTTAGGAGGCTTTGGTTCACCCCTCCACTTT. It is translated as CASSLGGFGSPLHF. V is TRBV7-2 and J is TRBJ1-6; no clear D. There are 14 residues in the CDR3. In germline, CDR1 is SGHTA, CDR2 FQGNSA. V dropped 1 base and J dropped 9 bases, with 10 bases sitting between them.

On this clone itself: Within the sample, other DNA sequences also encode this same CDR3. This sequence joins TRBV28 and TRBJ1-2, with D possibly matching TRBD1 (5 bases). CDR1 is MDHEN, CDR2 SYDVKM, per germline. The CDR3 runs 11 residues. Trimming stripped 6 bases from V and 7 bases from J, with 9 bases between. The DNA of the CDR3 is TGTGCCAGCAGCCTCGGGGGTGGCTACACCTTC. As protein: CASSLGGGYTF.